The source of this TCR beta chain is a study of T cell responses to AZD1222 COVID-19 vaccine. The germline V gene encodes CDR1 ENHRY and CDR2 SYGVKD. The CDR3 length is 16 residues. V lost 6 bases to trimming and J lost 1 base; unmatched junction nucleotides: 3. Sequenced by immunoSEQ multiplex PCR; TCRdb stores in-frame clones only, minus some. The sample yields around 100,000 clones, around 94% seen once. V gene TRBV10-3 combines with J gene TRBJ2-2; 12 nucleotides match TRBD2. The receptor comes from an adult in good health. Sequenced material: peripheral blood, taken on day 0 of AZD1222 vaccination. The CDR3 DNA is TGTGCCATCAGCTCTAGCGGGAGGGTGAACACCGGGGAGCTGTTTTTT. It codes for CAISSSGRVNTGELFF.